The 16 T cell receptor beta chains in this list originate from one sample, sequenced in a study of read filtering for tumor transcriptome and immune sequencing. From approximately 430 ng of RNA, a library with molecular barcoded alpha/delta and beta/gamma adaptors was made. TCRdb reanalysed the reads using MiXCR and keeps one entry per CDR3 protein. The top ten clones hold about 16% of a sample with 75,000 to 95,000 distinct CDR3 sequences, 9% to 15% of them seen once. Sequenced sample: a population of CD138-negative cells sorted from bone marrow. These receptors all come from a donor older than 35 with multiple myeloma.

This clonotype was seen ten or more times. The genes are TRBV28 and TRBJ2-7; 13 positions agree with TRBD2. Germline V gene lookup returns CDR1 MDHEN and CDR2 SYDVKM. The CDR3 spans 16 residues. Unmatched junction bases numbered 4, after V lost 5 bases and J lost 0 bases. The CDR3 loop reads CASSPWTSGSSYEQYF. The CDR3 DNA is TGTGCCAGCAGTCCCTGGACTAGCGGGAGCTCCTACGAGCAGTACTTC.

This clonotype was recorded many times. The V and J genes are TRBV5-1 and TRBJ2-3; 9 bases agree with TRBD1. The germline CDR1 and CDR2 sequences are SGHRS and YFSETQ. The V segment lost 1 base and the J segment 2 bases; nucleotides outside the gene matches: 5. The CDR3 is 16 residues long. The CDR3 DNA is TGCGCCAGCAGCTTGTTGGGACAGGGTGTCACAGATACGCAGTATTTT. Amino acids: CASSLLGQGVTDTQYF.

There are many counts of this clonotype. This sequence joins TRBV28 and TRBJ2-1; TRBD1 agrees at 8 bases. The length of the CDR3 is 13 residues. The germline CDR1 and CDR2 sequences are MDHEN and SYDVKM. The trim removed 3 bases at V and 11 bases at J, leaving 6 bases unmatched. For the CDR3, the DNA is TGTGCCAGCAGTTTCCCGGACAGGGAGAAGCAGTTCTTC. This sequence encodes CASSFPDREKQFF.

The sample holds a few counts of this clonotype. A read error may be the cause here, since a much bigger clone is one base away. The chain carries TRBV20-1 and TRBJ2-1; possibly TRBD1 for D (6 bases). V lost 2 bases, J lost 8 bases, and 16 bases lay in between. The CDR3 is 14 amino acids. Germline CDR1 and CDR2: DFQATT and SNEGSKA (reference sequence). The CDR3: CSARRGSGVDEQFF. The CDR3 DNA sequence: TGCAGTGCTAGAAGAGGGTCAGGGGTCGATGAGCAGTTCTTC.

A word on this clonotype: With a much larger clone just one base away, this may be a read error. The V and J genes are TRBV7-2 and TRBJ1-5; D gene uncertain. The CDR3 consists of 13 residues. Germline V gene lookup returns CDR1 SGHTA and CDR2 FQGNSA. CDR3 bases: TGTGCCAGCGGCTTTTCTAGCAATCAGCCCCAGCATTTT. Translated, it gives CASGFSSNQPQHF.

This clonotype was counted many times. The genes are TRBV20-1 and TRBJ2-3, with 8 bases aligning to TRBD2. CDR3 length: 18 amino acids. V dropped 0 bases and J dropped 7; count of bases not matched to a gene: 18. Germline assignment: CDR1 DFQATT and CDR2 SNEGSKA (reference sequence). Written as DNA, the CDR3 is TGCAGTGCTAGAGATCGCGTAGCGGGATCCGTCCGAGGGCATACGCAGTATTTT. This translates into CSARDRVAGSVRGHTQYF.

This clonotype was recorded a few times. CDR3 residues: CASSITGLNTEAFF. Here the CDR3 DNA reads TGTGCCAGCAGTATTACAGGGCTGAACACTGAAGCTTTCTTT. The chain has TRBV7-9 and TRBJ1-1; D possibly corresponds to TRBD1 (6 bases). Trimming removed 6 bases from V and 0 bases from J, with 11 bases in between. The CDR3 sequence is 14 residues long. The germline V gene has CDR1 SEHNR and CDR2 FQNEAQ (reference sequence).

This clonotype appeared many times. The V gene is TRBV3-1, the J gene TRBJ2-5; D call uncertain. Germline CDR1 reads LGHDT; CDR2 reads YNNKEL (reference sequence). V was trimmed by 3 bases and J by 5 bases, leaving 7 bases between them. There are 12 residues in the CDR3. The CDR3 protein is CASSQVQETQYF. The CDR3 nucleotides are TGTGCCAGCAGCCAGGTCCAGGAGACCCAGTACTTC.

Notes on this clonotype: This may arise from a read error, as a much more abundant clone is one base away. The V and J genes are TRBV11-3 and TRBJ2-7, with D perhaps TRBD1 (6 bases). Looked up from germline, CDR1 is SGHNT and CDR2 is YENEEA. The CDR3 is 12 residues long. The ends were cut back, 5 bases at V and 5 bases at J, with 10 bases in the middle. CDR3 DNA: TGTGCCAGCAGCCTCTCAGGGGACGAGCAGTACTTC. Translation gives CASSLSGDEQYF.

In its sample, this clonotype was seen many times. CDR3 protein: CASSTGGTDTQYF. As DNA, the CDR3 is TGTGCCAGCAGTACCGGGGGCACAGATACGCAGTATTTT. V gene TRBV2 combines with J gene TRBJ2-3; tentatively, D is TRBD2 (5 bases). The CDR3 covers 13 residues. V gave up 5 bases and J gave up 1 base, with 7 bases separating them. CDR1 SNHLY and CDR2 FYNNEI come from the germline V gene.

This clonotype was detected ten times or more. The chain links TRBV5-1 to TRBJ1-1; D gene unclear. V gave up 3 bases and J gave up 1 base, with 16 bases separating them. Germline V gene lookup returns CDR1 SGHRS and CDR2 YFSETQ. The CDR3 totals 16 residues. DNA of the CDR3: TGCGCCAGCAGCTCGTCGTCTGTCACCTCGAACACTGAAGCTTTCTTT. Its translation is CASSSSSVTSNTEAFF.

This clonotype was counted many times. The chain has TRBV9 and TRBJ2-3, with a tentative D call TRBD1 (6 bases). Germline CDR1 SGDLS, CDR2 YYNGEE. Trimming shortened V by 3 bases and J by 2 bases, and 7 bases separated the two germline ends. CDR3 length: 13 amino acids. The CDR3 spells CASSDRDTDTQYF. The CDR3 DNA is TGTGCCAGCAGCGACAGGGACACAGATACGCAGTATTTT.

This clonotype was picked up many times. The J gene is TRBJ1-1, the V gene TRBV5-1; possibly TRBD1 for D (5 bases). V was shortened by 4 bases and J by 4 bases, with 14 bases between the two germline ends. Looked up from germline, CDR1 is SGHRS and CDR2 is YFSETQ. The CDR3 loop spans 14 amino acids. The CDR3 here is CASSNPTAGTEAFF. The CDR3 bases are TGCGCCAGCAGCAACCCGACAGCCGGCACTGAAGCTTTCTTT.

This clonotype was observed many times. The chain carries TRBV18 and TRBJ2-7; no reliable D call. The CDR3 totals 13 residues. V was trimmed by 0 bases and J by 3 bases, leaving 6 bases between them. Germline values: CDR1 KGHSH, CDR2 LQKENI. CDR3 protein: CASSPPNFYEQYF. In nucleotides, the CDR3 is TGTGCCAGCTCACCACCGAACTTCTACGAGCAGTACTTC.

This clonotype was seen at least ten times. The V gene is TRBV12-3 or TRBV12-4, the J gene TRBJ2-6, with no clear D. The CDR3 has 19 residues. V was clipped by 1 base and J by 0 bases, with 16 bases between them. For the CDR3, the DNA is TGTGCCAGCAGTTTAGGGCTCAACAGCCTAAACTCTGGGGCCAACGTCCTGACTTTC. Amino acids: CASSLGLNSLNSGANVLTF.

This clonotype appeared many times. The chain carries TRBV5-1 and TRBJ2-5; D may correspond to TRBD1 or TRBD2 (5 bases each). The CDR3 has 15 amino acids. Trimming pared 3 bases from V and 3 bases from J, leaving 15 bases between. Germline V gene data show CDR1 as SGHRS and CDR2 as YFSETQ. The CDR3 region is CASSSLGTAEETQYF. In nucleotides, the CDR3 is TGCGCCAGCAGCTCGTTAGGGACGGCTGAAGAGACCCAGTACTTC.